The T cell receptor beta chain under discussion was sequenced for a study of shared clonotypes between healthy human individuals. As concerns this clone: What it recognizes is unknown.

Study-wide points: Around 5.3% of naive CD4 clonotypes were shared across a few donors. The study generally estimated greater richness for naive than memory subsets. Few donors restricted represented genetic and exposure-history diversity.

Replicate PCRs for sorted subsets used about 200 ng DNA; this equaled 25,000 to 30,000 T cell genomes. Here immunoSEQ multiplex PCR was the method, and the copy in TCRdb shows in-frame clones only, minus some. The table has approximately 1.1 million clones, approximately 78% seen once. Unmatched junction bases numbered 5, after V lost 6 bases and J lost 9 bases. This CDR3 has 13 amino acids. Germline CDR1 and CDR2: LNHDA and SQIVND (reference sequence). J is TRBJ2-1 and V is TRBV19; 10 nucleotides agree with TRBD1. The sample was memory CD4+ T cells from PBMCs. The subset is: CD45RA-negative fraction. The TCR comes from a man between 18 and 35 years old in good health. Some clones in this sample may be carry-over from other donors' samples. The CDR3 is CASRGTGVVEQFF. The CDR3, as DNA: TGTGCCAGTAGAGGGACAGGGGTTGTTGAGCAGTTCTTC.